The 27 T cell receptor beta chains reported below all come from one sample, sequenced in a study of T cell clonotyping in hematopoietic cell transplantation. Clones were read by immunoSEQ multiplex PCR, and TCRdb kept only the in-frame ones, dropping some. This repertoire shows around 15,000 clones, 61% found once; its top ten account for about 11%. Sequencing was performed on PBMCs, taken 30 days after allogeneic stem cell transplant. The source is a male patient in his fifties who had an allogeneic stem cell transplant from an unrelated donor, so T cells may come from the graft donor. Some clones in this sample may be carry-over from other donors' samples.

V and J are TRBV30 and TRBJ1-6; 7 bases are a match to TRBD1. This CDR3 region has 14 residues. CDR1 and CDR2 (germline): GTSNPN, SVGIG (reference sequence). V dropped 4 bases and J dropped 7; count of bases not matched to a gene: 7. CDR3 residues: CAWNRQGVNSPLHF. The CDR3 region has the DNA TGTGCCTGGAACCGACAGGGCGTGAATTCACCCCTCCACTTT.

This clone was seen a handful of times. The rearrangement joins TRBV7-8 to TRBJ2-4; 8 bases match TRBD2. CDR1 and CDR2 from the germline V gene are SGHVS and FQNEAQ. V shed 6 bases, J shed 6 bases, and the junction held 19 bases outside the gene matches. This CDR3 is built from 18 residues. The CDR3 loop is CASSSPANGGGMVNIQYF. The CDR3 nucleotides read TGTGCCAGCAGTTCCCCGGCCAATGGCGGGGGGATGGTAAACATTCAGTACTTC. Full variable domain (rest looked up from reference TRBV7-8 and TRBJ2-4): GAGVSQSPRYKVAKRGQDVALRCDPISGHVSLFWYQQALGQGPEFLTYFQNEAQLDKSGLPSDRFFAERPEGSVSTLKIQRTQQEDSAVYLCASSSPANGGGMVNIQYFGAGTRLSVL.

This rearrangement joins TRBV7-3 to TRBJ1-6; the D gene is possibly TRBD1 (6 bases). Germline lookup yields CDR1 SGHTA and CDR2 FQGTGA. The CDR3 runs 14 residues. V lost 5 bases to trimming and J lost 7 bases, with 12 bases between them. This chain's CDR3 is CASSGGTTNSPLHF. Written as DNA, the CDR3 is TGTGCCAGCAGCGGAGGGACAACAAATTCACCCCTCCACTTT.

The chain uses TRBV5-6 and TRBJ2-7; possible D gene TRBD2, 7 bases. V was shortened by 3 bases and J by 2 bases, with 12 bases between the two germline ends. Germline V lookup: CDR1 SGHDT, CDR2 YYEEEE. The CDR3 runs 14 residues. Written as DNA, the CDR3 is TGTGCCAGCAGCTGGGGGGGGACACCCTACGAGCAGTACTTC. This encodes CASSWGGTPYEQYF.

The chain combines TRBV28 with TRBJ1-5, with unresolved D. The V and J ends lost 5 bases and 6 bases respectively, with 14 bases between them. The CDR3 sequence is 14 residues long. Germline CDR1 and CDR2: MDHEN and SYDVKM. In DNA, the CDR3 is TGTGCCAGCAGTCCCCCCGCCGGGCGTCAGCCCCAGCATTTT. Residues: CASSPPAGRQPQHF.

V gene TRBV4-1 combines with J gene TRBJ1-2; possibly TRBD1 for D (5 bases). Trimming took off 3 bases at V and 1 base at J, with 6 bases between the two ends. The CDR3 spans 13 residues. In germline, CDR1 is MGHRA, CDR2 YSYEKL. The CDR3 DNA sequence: TGCGCCAGCAGCCAGGGGGTTAACTATGGCTACACCTTC. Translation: CASSQGVNYGYTF.

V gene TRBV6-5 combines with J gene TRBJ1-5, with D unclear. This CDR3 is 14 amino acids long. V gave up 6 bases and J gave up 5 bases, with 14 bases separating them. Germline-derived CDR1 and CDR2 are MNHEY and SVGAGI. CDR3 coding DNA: TGTGCCAGCAGATCCCGGACCGGAGATCAGCCCCAGCATTTT. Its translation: CASRSRTGDQPQHF.

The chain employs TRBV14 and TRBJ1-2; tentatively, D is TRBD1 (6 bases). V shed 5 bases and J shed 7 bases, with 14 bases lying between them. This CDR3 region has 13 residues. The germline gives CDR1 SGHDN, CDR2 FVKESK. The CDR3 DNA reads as TGTGCCAGCAGCAGTACAGGGAGTTTTGGCTACACCTTC. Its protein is CASSSTGSFGYTF.

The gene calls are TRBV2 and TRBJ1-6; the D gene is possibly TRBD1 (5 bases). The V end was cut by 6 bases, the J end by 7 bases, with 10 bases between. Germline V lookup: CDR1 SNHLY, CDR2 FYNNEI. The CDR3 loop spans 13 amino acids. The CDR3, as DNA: TGTGCCAGCAGATACACAGGAAATTCACCCCTCCACTTT. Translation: CASRYTGNSPLHF.

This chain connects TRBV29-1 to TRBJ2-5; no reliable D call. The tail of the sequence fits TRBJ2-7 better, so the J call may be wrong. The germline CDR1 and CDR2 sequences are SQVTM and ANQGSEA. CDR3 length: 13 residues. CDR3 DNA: TGCAGCGTTGAAGGTGGAAGCGTGAACGAGCAGTACTTC. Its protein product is CSVEGGSVNEQYF.

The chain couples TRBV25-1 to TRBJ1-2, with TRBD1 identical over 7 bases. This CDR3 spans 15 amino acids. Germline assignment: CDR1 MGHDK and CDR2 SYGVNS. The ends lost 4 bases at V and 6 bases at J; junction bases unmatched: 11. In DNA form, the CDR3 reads TGTGCCAGCAGTGGGGACAGAACGGGTACCGATGGCTACACCTTC. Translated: CASSGDRTGTDGYTF.

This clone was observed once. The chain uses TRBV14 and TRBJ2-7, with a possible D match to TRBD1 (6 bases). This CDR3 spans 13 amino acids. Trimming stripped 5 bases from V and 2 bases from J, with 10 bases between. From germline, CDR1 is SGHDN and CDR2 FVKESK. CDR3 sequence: CASSGQPTYEQYF. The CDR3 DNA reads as TGTGCCAGCAGCGGACAGCCAACCTACGAGCAGTACTTC. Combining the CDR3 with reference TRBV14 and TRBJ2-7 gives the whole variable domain EAGVTQFPSHSVIEKGQTVTLRCDPISGHDNLYWYRRVMGKEIKFLLHFVKESKQDESGMPNNRFLAERTGGTYSTLKVQPAELEDSGVYFCASSGQPTYEQYFGPGTRLTVT.

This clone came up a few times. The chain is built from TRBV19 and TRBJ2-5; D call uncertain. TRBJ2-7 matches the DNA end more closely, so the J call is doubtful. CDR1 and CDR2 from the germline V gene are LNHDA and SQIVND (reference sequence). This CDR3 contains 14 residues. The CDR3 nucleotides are TGTGCCAGTAGTATTGGATTAAACTCCTACGAGCAGTACTTC. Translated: CASSIGLNSYEQYF.

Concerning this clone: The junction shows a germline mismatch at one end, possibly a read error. The CDR3 region has the DNA TGTGCCAGCAAGCACAGGGGCATCGGGGAGTTGTTTTTT. Protein sequence: CASKHRGIGELFF. The gene calls are TRBV7-2 and TRBJ2-2; 7 bases are shared with TRBD1. Per the germline V gene, CDR1 is SGHTA and CDR2 is FQGNSA. The CDR3 extends over 13 amino acids.

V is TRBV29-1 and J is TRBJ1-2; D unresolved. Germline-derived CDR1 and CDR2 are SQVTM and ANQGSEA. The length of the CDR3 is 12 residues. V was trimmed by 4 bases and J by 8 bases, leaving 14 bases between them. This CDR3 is CSVVRAGRGYTF. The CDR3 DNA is TGCAGCGTTGTACGGGCGGGAAGGGGCTACACCTTC.

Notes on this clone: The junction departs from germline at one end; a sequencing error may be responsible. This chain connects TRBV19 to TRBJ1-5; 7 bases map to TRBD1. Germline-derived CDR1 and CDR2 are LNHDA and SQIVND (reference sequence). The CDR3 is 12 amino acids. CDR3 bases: TGTGCCGTTCGACAGGGCAACCAGCCCCAGCATTTT. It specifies CAVRQGNQPQHF.

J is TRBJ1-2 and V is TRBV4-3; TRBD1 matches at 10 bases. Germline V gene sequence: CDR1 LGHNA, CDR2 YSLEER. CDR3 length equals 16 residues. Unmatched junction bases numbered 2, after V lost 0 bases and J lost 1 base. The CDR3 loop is CASSQDGTGVNYGYTF. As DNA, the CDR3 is TGCGCCAGCAGCCAAGATGGGACAGGGGTTAACTATGGCTACACCTTC.

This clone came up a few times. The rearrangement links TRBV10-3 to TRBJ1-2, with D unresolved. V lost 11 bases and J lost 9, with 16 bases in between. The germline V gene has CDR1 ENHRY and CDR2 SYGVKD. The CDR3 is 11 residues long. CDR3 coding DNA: TGTGCCGGCCTTCCCTTCGATAGCTACACCTTC. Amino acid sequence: CAGLPFDSYTF.

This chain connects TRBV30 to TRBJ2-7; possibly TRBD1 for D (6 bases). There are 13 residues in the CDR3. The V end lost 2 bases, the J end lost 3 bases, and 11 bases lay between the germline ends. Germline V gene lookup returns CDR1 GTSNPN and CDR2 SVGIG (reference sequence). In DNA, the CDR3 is TGTGCCTGGAGTCACGCCAGGGGCTACGAGCAGTACTTC. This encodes CAWSHARGYEQYF.

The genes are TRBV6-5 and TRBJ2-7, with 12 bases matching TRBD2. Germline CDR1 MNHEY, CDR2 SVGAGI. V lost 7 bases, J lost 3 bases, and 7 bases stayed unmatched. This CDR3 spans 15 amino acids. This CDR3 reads CASKRASGRDYEQYF. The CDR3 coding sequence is TGTGCCAGCAAAAGGGCTAGCGGGAGGGACTACGAGCAGTACTTC.

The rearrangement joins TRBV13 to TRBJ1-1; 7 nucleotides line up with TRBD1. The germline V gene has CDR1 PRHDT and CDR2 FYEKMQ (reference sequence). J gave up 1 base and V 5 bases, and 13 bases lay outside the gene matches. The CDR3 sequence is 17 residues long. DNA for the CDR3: TGTGCCAGCAGCGACCTATGGGCAGGGGGGAAGAACACTGAAGCTTTCTTT. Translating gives CASSDLWAGGKNTEAFF.

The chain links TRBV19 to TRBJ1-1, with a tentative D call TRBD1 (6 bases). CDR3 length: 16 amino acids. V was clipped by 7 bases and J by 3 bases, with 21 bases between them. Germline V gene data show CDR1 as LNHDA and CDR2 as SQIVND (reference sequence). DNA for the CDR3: TGTGCCAGTATCAAAAATTTAGGGGGGGCCGACACTGAAGCTTTCTTT. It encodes CASIKNLGGADTEAFF.

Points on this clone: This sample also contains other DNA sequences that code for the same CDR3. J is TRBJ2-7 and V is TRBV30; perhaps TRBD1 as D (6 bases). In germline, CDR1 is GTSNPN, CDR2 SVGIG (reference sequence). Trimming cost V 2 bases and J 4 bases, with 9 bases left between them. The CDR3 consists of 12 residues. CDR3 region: CAWSQGSYEQYF. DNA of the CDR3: TGTGCCTGGAGTCAGGGGTCTTACGAGCAGTACTTC.

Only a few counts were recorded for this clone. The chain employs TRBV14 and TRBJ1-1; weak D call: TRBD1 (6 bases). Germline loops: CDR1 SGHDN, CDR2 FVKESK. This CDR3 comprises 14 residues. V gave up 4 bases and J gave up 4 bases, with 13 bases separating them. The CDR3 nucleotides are TGTGCCAGCAGCCTTGCCCCAGGGGTCACTGAAGCTTTCTTT. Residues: CASSLAPGVTEAFF.

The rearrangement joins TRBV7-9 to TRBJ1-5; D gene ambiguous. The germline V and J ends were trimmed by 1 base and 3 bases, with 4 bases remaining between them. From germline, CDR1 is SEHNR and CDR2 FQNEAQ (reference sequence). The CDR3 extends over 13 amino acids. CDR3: CASSLDPNQPQHF. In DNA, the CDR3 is TGTGCCAGCAGCTTAGATCCCAATCAGCCCCAGCATTTT.

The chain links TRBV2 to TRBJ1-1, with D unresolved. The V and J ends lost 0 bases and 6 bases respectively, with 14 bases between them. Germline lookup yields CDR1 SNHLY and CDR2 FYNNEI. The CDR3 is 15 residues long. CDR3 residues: CASSEAGRTTPEAFF. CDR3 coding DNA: TGTGCCAGCAGTGAAGCGGGCAGAACAACCCCTGAAGCTTTCTTT.

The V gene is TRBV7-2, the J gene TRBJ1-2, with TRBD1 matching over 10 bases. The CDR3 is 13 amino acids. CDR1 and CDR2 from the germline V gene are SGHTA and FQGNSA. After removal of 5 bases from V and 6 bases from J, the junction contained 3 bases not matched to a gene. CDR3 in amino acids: CASSVTGGDGYTF. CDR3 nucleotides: TGTGCCAGCAGCGTGACAGGGGGCGATGGCTACACCTTC.